The sequence of this T cell receptor beta chain was determined in a study of technical replicates of blood from several donors. V lost 7 bases, J lost 7 bases, and 12 bases stayed unmatched. The germline V gene encodes CDR1 MDHEN and CDR2 SYDVKM. This CDR3 spans 15 amino acids. Here immunoSEQ multiplex PCR was the method, and the copy in TCRdb shows in-frame clones only, minus some. The sample lists 80,000 or so clones, approximately 94% occurring once. The TCR originated in a human donor in good health. The sample taken for sequencing was T cells isolated from PBMCs. V gene TRBV28 combines with J gene TRBJ2-7; TRBD1 agrees at 11 bases. The CDR3 nucleotides are TGTGCCAGCATCCCTTGGGACAGGGGGGTAAGGGAGCAGTACTTC. Its protein product is CASIPWDRGVREQYF.